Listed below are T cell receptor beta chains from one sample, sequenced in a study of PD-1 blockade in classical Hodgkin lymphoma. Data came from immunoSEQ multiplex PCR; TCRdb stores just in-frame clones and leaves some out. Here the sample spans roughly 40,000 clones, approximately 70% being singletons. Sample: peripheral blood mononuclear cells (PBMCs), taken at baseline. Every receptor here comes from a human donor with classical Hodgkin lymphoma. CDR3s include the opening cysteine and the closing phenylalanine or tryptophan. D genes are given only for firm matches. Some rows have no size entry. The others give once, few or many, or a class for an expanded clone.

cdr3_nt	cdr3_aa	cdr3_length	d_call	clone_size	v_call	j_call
TGTGCCATCAGTATCGAACCGGGACTAGCGGGAACCTTAAAAAGGCATGAGCAGTTCTTC	CAISIEPGLAGTLKRHEQFF	20	TRBD2	-	TRBV10-3	TRBJ2-1
TGTGCCAGCAGCCCCGGTTGGACAGGGGACACTGAAGCTTTCTTT	CASSPGWTGDTEAFF	15	TRBD1	once	TRBV5-4	TRBJ1-1
TGTGCCAGCAGCGTAGCTAAACGGGATGAGCAGTTCTTC	CASSVAKRDEQFF	13	-	-	TRBV9	TRBJ2-1
TGTGCCAGCAGACCGGGGGGCCAAGAGACCCAGTACTTC	CASRPGGQETQYF	13	TRBD2	few	TRBV7-2	TRBJ2-5
TGTGCCAGCAGTGAAAGGACAGGGGCATGGGCCCAGTACTTC	CASSERTGAWAQYF	14	TRBD1	-	TRBV2	TRBJ2-5
TGTGCCTGGAGTGTAGGAACAGGACAGGGTGACGAGCAGTACTTC	CAWSVGTGQGDEQYF	15	TRBD1	-	TRBV30	TRBJ2-7
TGTGCCTCATCCGGGGGGGAACACACCGGGGAGCTGTTTTTT	CASSGGEHTGELFF	14	TRBD2	-	TRBV30	TRBJ2-2
TGTGCCAGCAGTTACGGGCTTATCGGTTCCACTGAAGCTTTCTTT	CASSYGLIGSTEAFF	15	-	-	TRBV6-5	TRBJ1-1
TGTGCCAGCAGCCATCTCCTAGCGTACCACACAGATACGCAGTATTTT	CASSHLLAYHTDTQYF	16	-	-	TRBV14	TRBJ2-3
TGTGCCAGCAGCCCAACAGGGGCCGGTCTTGAAGCTTTCTTT	CASSPTGAGLEAFF	14	TRBD1	-	TRBV7-6	TRBJ1-1
TGCGCCAGCAGCCAAGATCTGGAGGGGATGGAGCAGTTCTTC	CASSQDLEGMEQFF	14	-	few	TRBV4-3	TRBJ2-1
TGTGCCTGGAGTACAGGGACTGGTCAGCCCCAGCATTTT	CAWSTGTGQPQHF	13	-	once	TRBV30	TRBJ1-5
TGCAGCGCTAGCAAGGGTCTAGCCTACGAGCAGTACTTC	CSASKGLAYEQYF	13	-	few	TRBV29-1	TRBJ2-7
TGTGCCAGCAGCCATAAAAGCTCCTACGAGCAGTACTTC	CASSHKSSYEQYF	13	-	once	TRBV5-8	TRBJ2-7
TGTGCCAGTAGTCCCGGGACAACTCCTAGCAACTATGGCTACACCTTC	CASSPGTTPSNYGYTF	16	-	-	TRBV19	TRBJ1-2
TGTGCCAGCAGCGTCGGACAGGGGGCGAATCAGCCCCAGCATTTT	CASSVGQGANQPQHF	15	TRBD1	-	TRBV9	TRBJ1-5
TGTGCCAGCAGCGTCGACCCGGACCCAGACTACGAGCAGTACTTC	CASSVDPDPDYEQYF	15	-	-	TRBV9	TRBJ2-7
TGTGCCAGCAGCTTCCCGGAGGTCAACTATGGCTACACCTTC	CASSFPEVNYGYTF	14	-	-	TRBV5-6	TRBJ1-2
TGTGCCAGCAGCATCGGACAGGGGTTGGAAGCTTTCTTT	CASSIGQGLEAFF	13	TRBD1	medium-sized	TRBV7-8	TRBJ1-1
TGTGCCAGCAGCCAAGTGACAGGGGGTAACTATGGCTACACCTTC	CASSQVTGGNYGYTF	15	TRBD1	once	TRBV4-2	TRBJ1-2
TGTGCCAGCAGTGGGGGAGAGACCCAGTACTTC	CASSGGETQYF	11	-	-	TRBV2	TRBJ2-5
TGTGCCAGCAGCCCCAGGGTAGGCGATGGCTACACCTTC	CASSPRVGDGYTF	13	-	-	TRBV14	TRBJ1-2
TGTGCCAGCAGTCCCCTAGGCACCGAAGTTAACTATGGCTACACCTTC	CASSPLGTEVNYGYTF	16	-	few	TRBV28	TRBJ1-2